The following is a T cell receptor (beta chain) sequence with its context. Sequence at one end of the junction differs from germline and may be a read error. Germline-derived CDR1 and CDR2 are SSHAT and FNYEAQ (reference sequence). The CDR3 contains 17 residues. This sample stems from a study of blood T cell repertoires in COVID-19. Study at large: There were acute and convalescent COVID-19 samples, and they came from the United States, Italy and Spain.

Per the original methods: Estimates of nucleated cell counts were drawn from the amplification of reference gene primers. Profiled with immunoSEQ multiplex PCR; TCRdb holds only in-frame clones, not every one. The V and J calls and clone size come from that table; D and trimming were worked out from the DNA. Here the sample spans tens of thousands of clones, approximately 88% being singletons. The sequence derives from a man aged 50 to 60 with active COVID-19. Sequencing was carried out using peripheral blood. The V and J genes are TRBV7-7 and TRBJ2-1; 8 bases line up with TRBD2. The CDR3 here is CASSLGGGGGNYNEQFF. The CDR3 DNA reads as TGTGCTAGCAGCTTAGGTGGTGGCGGGGGGAATTACAATGAGCAGTTCTTC.